The T cell receptor (beta chain) under discussion was sequenced for a study of blood T cells in healthy people across ages (dated by TCRdb to 2015 to 2017). Regarding the study in general: In model experiments, roughly one uniquely barcoded TCR beta cDNA molecule per two T cells was captured by template switching. The study measured age-related changes in TCR beta repertoire diversity using deep sequencing normalized with unique cDNA molecular identifiers. Donors were grouped into four age groups: young (average roughly 16 years), middle-aged (over 35), aged (62) and long-lived (just over 80). To avoid experimental bias, donors of different ages were distributed randomly across sequencing lanes. Two additional independent replicas of 1 million unique cDNA reads from the same blood draw were analyzed for two donors (one aged 18 to 30 and one aged 80 or older). Study-wide conclusions, independent of this receptor: Because the CMV infection status of the donors was unknown, age-related changes in expanded clonotypes may potentially have been confounded. As age increased, observed TCR beta diversity per million T cells dropped in a roughly linear way, and a significant reduction was already evident by age about 36. The percentage of naive T cells measured by flow cytometry correlated strongly with observed TCR beta diversity. Compared with the aged group, more naive CD4+ T cells, fewer expanded clones and increased TCR diversity were shown by the long-lived group, suggesting age selection. Estimates of total diversity from one million sequenced T cells were regarded as lower bounds and underestimates. Since profiling was done on bulk unsorted PBMCs, naive and antigen-experienced compartments could not be conclusively compared.

With regard to this clonotype: Its specific antigen is unknown. No much larger clone exists at a distance of one base, and base qualities are not known.

The 39 donors, aged about 6 to 100 years, were systemically healthy Caucasian individuals from Russia. Each donor gave about 11 milliliters of peripheral blood, drawn into EDTA-treated Vacutainer tubes. PBMCs were isolated by Ficoll-Paque density-gradient centrifugation, with at least 6 million obtained per sample. Total RNA, at least 6 micrograms per sample, was extracted from PBMCs with Trizol reagent. The percentages of naive CD45RAhigh/CD27high T cells were determined by flow cytometry on a PBMC aliquot from every donor. The germline V gene yields SNHLY for CDR1 and FYNNEI for CDR2. V lost 8 bases and J lost 7 bases; the stretch between them is 11 bases long. From its cysteine to its phenylalanine, the CDR3 spans 12 amino acids. This entry keeps only the CDR3 DNA: 36 bases, framed from base 1. The library was produced with 5' RACE. The sequencing machine was an Illumina HiSeq 2500. A second PCR of roughly 6 to 11 cycles was run with a J-beta primer mix and a sample-barcoded 5' primer. Each TCR beta cDNA molecule received a unique molecular identifier from a template-switch 5' adaptor carrying 12 random nucleotides. Each sample yielded at least 2.5 million CDR3-containing paired-end reads. First-strand cDNA synthesis was performed from all RNA using the Mint cDNA synthesis kit, with priming by a TRBC-specific oligonucleotide. All cDNA was treated with uracil-DNA glycosylase and then went through a first 18-cycle PCR with the universal primers M1SS and BC2_uni_R. As for the original processing: Normalization of each sample was performed by random selection of 1 million high-quality reads, each carrying a distinct molecular identifier. Reads sharing molecular identifiers were discarded rather than binned into consensus sequences. MiTCR, set to a Q25 quality threshold and the strictest error-elimination algorithm, was used for CDR3 identification, clonotype clustering and error correction. A nonparametric unseen species model with Euler transformation was used to estimate a lower bound on total TCR beta diversity. Using fastp trimming at Q25 and MiXCR clonotype assembly, TCRdb reanalyzed the public sequencing data and kept in-frame beta chains. Each entry merges the rows of one CDR3 protein and shows their most common DNA and genes. TCRdb, not the authors, supplied the V and J calls. A total of approximately 1.5 million distinct CDR3 sequences appear in this sample, roughly 43% of them only once. In total, the top ten clones hold around 4% of the sample.

This clonotype originated in a woman under 30 in good health. Source material: blood. The rearranged chain carries TRBV2 and TRBJ1-4, with the D gene not confidently named. The CDR3 region reads CASEGDFEKLFF. The DNA reads as follows: TGTGCCAGCGAAGGCGATTTTGAAAAACTGTTTTTT.